This T cell receptor beta chain was found in a study of blood T cells in healthy people across ages (dated by TCRdb to 2015 to 2017). Background for the entire study: In model experiments, template switching captured roughly one uniquely barcoded TCR beta cDNA molecule for every two T cells. Using deep sequencing normalized with unique cDNA molecular identifiers, the study measured how TCR beta repertoire diversity changes with age. Donors were grouped into four age groups: young (average roughly 15 years), middle-aged (about 40), aged (approximately 58) and long-lived (around 80). To avoid experimental bias, donors of different ages were randomly spread across the sequencing lanes. Using the same blood draw, the study looked at two additional independent replicas of 1 million unique cDNA reads for two donors, one aged 18 to 30 and the other aged 80 or older.

Including the terminal cysteine and phenylalanine, the CDR3 comprises 16 residues. The sequence is cut down to CDR3 DNA, 48 bases in frame from base 1. According to the germline V gene, CDR1 reads KGHSH and CDR2 reads LQKENI. Overall study outcomes, separate from this receptor: The long-lived group showed more naive CD4+ T cells, fewer expanded clones and increased TCR diversity than the aged group, suggesting age selection. Since profiling was done on bulk unsorted PBMCs, naive and antigen-experienced compartments could not be conclusively compared. Observed TCR beta diversity per million T cells fell roughly linearly with age, and a significant reduction was already apparent by age about 43. Estimates of total diversity based on one million sequenced T cells were considered lower bounds and underestimates. The percentage of naive T cells measured by flow cytometry correlated strongly with observed TCR beta diversity. Because donor CMV infection status was unknown, age-related changes in expanded clonotypes were potentially confounded.

Donors were about 36 systemically healthy Caucasian individuals from Russia aged roughly 6 to 90 years. Each donor gave around 9.9 milliliters of peripheral blood, collected into EDTA-treated Vacutainer tubes. Ficoll-Paque density-gradient centrifugation was used to isolate PBMCs, with at least 6 million per sample. Total RNA, at least 5.5 micrograms per sample, was extracted from PBMCs with Trizol reagent. For every donor, an aliquot of PBMCs went through flow cytometry to measure the percentages of naive CD45RAhigh/CD27high T cells. Libraries came from 5' RACE. TCRdb lists the instrument as Illumina HiSeq 2500. A second 7 to 11 cycle PCR used a sample-barcoded 5' primer and a J-beta primer mix. A template-switch 5' adaptor carrying 12 random nucleotides introduced a unique molecular identifier onto each TCR beta cDNA molecule. At least 2.5 million CDR3-containing paired-end reads were obtained from each sample. All of the RNA was converted into first-strand cDNA using the Mint cDNA synthesis kit, with a TRBC-specific oligonucleotide serving as the primer. Following uracil-DNA glycosylase treatment, all cDNA underwent a first 18-cycle PCR with the universal primers M1SS and BC2_uni_R. The paper's processing steps were these. For normalization, 1 million high-quality reads, each with a distinct molecular identifier, were randomly selected from each sample. Instead of being binned into consensus sequences, reads with shared molecular identifiers were discarded. CDR3 identification, clonotype clustering and error correction used MiTCR with a Q25 quality threshold and the strictest error-elimination algorithm. A nonparametric unseen species model with Euler transformation was used to estimate lower-bound total TCR beta diversity. TCRdb redid the processing of the public reads, applying fastp at Q25 and MiXCR, and retained in-frame beta chains. Each CDR3 protein gets just one entry, which takes the most common genes and DNA from the rows behind it. These V and J calls rely on TCRdb rather than the paper's analysis. The sample table shows some 1.5 million distinct CDR3 sequences, and roughly two fifths are seen once. The ten top clones hold about 4.1% of the sample.

Note on this clonotype: This clone's antigen is unknown. The junction shows a germline mismatch at one end, possibly a read error.

The chain uses TRBV18 and TRBJ1-1; 8 central nucleotides agree with TRBD1. The sample consisted of blood. This TCR derives from a woman aged 18-29 years in good health. The DNA reads TGTACCAGCTCTTCTGGACAGGGAGCACGGGTGACTGAAGCTTTCTTT. It codes for CTSSSGQGARVTEAFF.